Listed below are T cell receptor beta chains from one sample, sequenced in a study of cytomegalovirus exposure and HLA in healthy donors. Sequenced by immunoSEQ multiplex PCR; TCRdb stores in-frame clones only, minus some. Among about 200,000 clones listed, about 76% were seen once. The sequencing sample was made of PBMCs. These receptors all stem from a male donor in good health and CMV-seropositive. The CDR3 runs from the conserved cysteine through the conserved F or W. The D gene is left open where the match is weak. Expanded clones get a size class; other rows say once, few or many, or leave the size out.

CDR3 DNA: TGTGCCAGCACACTAGGGACTAGCGGGGGGAGAGAGCAGTACTTC
CDR3 protein: CASTLGTSGGREQYF
V gene: TRBV6-5
clone size: few
D gene: TRBD2
J gene: TRBJ2-7

CDR3 DNA: TGTGCCAGCAGTGGATGGGACGGACCGACTAGGCGAAGGTACGAGCAGTACTTC
CDR3 protein: CASSGWDGPTRRRYEQYF
V gene: TRBV6-8
clone size: .
D gene: .
J gene: TRBJ2-7

CDR3 DNA: TGCAGCGTTCCCATAGCGGGAGGTGGGACCGGGGAGCTGTTTTTT
CDR3 protein: CSVPIAGGGTGELFF
V gene: TRBV29-1
clone size: .
D gene: TRBD2
J gene: TRBJ2-2

CDR3 DNA: TGTGCCAGCAGTTTGGGTGAGCCCCTACTAGACAATGAGCAGTTCTTC
CDR3 protein: CASSLGEPLLDNEQFF
V gene: TRBV28
clone size: .
D gene: .
J gene: TRBJ2-1

CDR3 DNA: TGTGCCAGCAAGCTCATGAACACTGAAGCTTTCTTT
CDR3 protein: CASKLMNTEAFF
V gene: TRBV6-1
clone size: .
D gene: .
J gene: TRBJ1-1

CDR3 DNA: TGTGCCAGCAGTTACGGAGGTCCTTATAGCAATCAGCCCCAGCATTTT
CDR3 protein: CASSYGGPYSNQPQHF
V gene: TRBV6-5
clone size: .
D gene: .
J gene: TRBJ1-5

CDR3 DNA: TGTGCCAGCAGCCTAACGACAGCACCCTATGGCTACACCTTC
CDR3 protein: CASSLTTAPYGYTF
V gene: TRBV6-5
clone size: .
D gene: .
J gene: TRBJ1-2

CDR3 DNA: TGCAGTGCTAGAGACAACTACGAGCAGTACTTC
CDR3 protein: CSARDNYEQYF
V gene: TRBV20-1
clone size: once
D gene: .
J gene: TRBJ2-7

CDR3 DNA: TGTGCCAGCAGTGAATTCGGACAGGGGGCTTTTCGGACCGGGGAGCTGTTTTTT
CDR3 protein: CASSEFGQGAFRTGELFF
V gene: TRBV25-1
clone size: .
D gene: TRBD1
J gene: TRBJ2-2

CDR3 DNA: TGTGCCAGTAGTACCCGGGACTTTTCCACCGGGGAGCTGTTTTTT
CDR3 protein: CASSTRDFSTGELFF
V gene: TRBV19
clone size: .
D gene: .
J gene: TRBJ2-2

CDR3 DNA: TGTGCCAGCAGGATACTAGCACCCGAGCAGTACTTC
CDR3 protein: CASRILAPEQYF
V gene: TRBV2
clone size: .
D gene: .
J gene: TRBJ2-7

CDR3 DNA: TGCGCCAGCAGCGGTTCAGGGGCTGGCACCGGGGAGCTGTTTTTT
CDR3 protein: CASSGSGAGTGELFF
V gene: TRBV5-1
clone size: .
D gene: .
J gene: TRBJ2-2

CDR3 DNA: TGTGCCAGCAGCCAAGGTCCAGGAGGGGCTGGGGAGCTGTTTTTT
CDR3 protein: CASSQGPGGAGELFF
V gene: TRBV4-2
clone size: .
D gene: .
J gene: TRBJ2-2

CDR3 DNA: TGTGCCAGCAGCCCGGATCCGGGCTCCTACGAGCAGTACTTC
CDR3 protein: CASSPDPGSYEQYF
V gene: TRBV11-3
clone size: once
D gene: .
J gene: TRBJ2-7

CDR3 DNA: TGTGCCAGCAGCTTAGCCGGGAACACTGAAGCTTTCTTT
CDR3 protein: CASSLAGNTEAFF
V gene: TRBV7-2
clone size: .
D gene: .
J gene: TRBJ1-1

CDR3 DNA: TGTGCCAGCAGCGTAGGGACAGGAGAGATTGAAAAACTGTTTTTT
CDR3 protein: CASSVGTGEIEKLFF
V gene: TRBV9
clone size: .
D gene: TRBD1
J gene: TRBJ1-4

CDR3 DNA: TGTGCCAGCAGACCTCCCGGCGGTTACAATGAGCAGTTCTTC
CDR3 protein: CASRPPGGYNEQFF
V gene: TRBV28
clone size: .
D gene: .
J gene: TRBJ2-1

CDR3 DNA: TGTGCCAGTAGTATAGGAGTGACAGGCCCAGTCACGCAGTATTTT
CDR3 protein: CASSIGVTGPVTQYF
V gene: TRBV19
clone size: once
D gene: .
J gene: TRBJ2-3

CDR3 DNA: TGTGCCTGGAGCGTGAGCGGGAGGGCCACAGATACGCAGTATTTT
CDR3 protein: CAWSVSGRATDTQYF
V gene: TRBV30
clone size: .
D gene: TRBD2
J gene: TRBJ2-3

CDR3 DNA: TGTGCCAGCAGCCCTCTCCTGGGGCAGATGAACACTGAAGCTTTCTTT
CDR3 protein: CASSPLLGQMNTEAFF
V gene: TRBV9
clone size: .
D gene: .
J gene: TRBJ1-1

CDR3 DNA: TGTGCCAGCAGTCTTGACTATAGCAATCAGCCCCAGCATTTT
CDR3 protein: CASSLDYSNQPQHF
V gene: TRBV28
clone size: .
D gene: .
J gene: TRBJ1-5

CDR3 DNA: TGCGCCAGCAGTGAGGGGGCAGCCGGTGCTTTCTTT
CDR3 protein: CASSEGAAGAFF
V gene: TRBV10-2
clone size: .
D gene: .
J gene: TRBJ1-1

CDR3 DNA: TGTGCCAGCAGCCCCGGTCGTGGTGGTCGGGATACGCAGTATTTT
CDR3 protein: CASSPGRGGRDTQYF
V gene: TRBV6-6
clone size: .
D gene: .
J gene: TRBJ2-3

CDR3 DNA: TGTGCCATCATGAGTAACCAAGAGACCCAGTACTTC
CDR3 protein: CAIMSNQETQYF
V gene: TRBV10-3
clone size: medium-sized
D gene: .
J gene: TRBJ2-5

CDR3 DNA: TGTGCCAGCAGCCTCACAGGGGAAGGCTACGAGCAGTACTTC
CDR3 protein: CASSLTGEGYEQYF
V gene: TRBV9
clone size: .
D gene: TRBD1
J gene: TRBJ2-7

CDR3 DNA: TGTGCCATAAGACAGGGGAACACTGAAGCTTTCTTT
CDR3 protein: CAIRQGNTEAFF
V gene: TRBV27
clone size: .
D gene: TRBD1
J gene: TRBJ1-1

CDR3 DNA: TGTGCCAGCAGTTTGGGGACTCCGCTCCTTAATCAGCCCCAGCATTTT
CDR3 protein: CASSLGTPLLNQPQHF
V gene: TRBV27
clone size: once
D gene: .
J gene: TRBJ1-5

CDR3 DNA: TGTGCCAGCTCACCAGACAGGGGAACGGACGGCTACACCTTC
CDR3 protein: CASSPDRGTDGYTF
V gene: TRBV18
clone size: few
D gene: TRBD1
J gene: TRBJ1-2

CDR3 DNA: TGTGCCAGCAGTGCCCGGCAGGGGGGCTTTCGTTATGAAGCTTTCTTT
CDR3 protein: CASSARQGGFRYEAFF
V gene: TRBV5-4
clone size: .
D gene: TRBD1
J gene: TRBJ1-1

CDR3 DNA: TGTGCCAGCAGCGAAGGGGGCTACGAGCAGTACTTC
CDR3 protein: CASSEGGYEQYF
V gene: TRBV9
clone size: .
D gene: .
J gene: TRBJ2-7

CDR3 DNA: TGTGCCAGCAGCCCCGCCCGGGACAGGGTAGCCGGGGAGCTGTTTTTT
CDR3 protein: CASSPARDRVAGELFF
V gene: TRBV7-9
clone size: .
D gene: TRBD1
J gene: TRBJ2-2

CDR3 DNA: TGTGCCAGCAGCTTCCCAGAGGGTCAGCCCCAGCATTTT
CDR3 protein: CASSFPEGQPQHF
V gene: TRBV7-2
clone size: .
D gene: .
J gene: TRBJ1-5

CDR3 DNA: TGTGCCAGCAGTAGGCCCGGGACAGGAGGAAACGAGCAGTACTTC
CDR3 protein: CASSRPGTGGNEQYF
V gene: TRBV11-2
clone size: .
D gene: TRBD1
J gene: TRBJ2-7

CDR3 DNA: TGTGCCAGCAGCTTAGGACAGGGGTATGGCTACACCTTC
CDR3 protein: CASSLGQGYGYTF
V gene: TRBV11-2
clone size: .
D gene: TRBD1
J gene: TRBJ1-2

CDR3 DNA: TGTGCCAGCAGGGGGGGAAACTATGGCTACACCTTC
CDR3 protein: CASRGGNYGYTF
V gene: TRBV27
clone size: .
D gene: .
J gene: TRBJ1-2

CDR3 DNA: TGTGCCAGCAGTACTCCAGCGGGAGGTACCTACAATGAGCAGTTCTTC
CDR3 protein: CASSTPAGGTYNEQFF
V gene: TRBV27
clone size: .
D gene: TRBD2
J gene: TRBJ2-1

CDR3 DNA: TGTGCCAGCAGTCAACCTCAGGTTAATGAAAAACTGTTTTTT
CDR3 protein: CASSQPQVNEKLFF
V gene: TRBV6-1
clone size: .
D gene: .
J gene: TRBJ1-4

CDR3 DNA: TGCGCCAGCAGCCCGACAGGCTCTGGGGCCAACGTCCTGACTTTC
CDR3 protein: CASSPTGSGANVLTF
V gene: TRBV4-3
clone size: once
D gene: .
J gene: TRBJ2-6

CDR3 DNA: TGTGCCAGCAGGGATAGCGGCGCCCAAAACGACGAGCAGTACTTC
CDR3 protein: CASRDSGAQNDEQYF
V gene: TRBV28
clone size: .
D gene: .
J gene: TRBJ2-7

CDR3 DNA: TGTGCCAGTAGTATAGATTTCCTACGGCCCCAGCATTTT
CDR3 protein: CASSIDFLRPQHF
V gene: TRBV19
clone size: .
D gene: .
J gene: TRBJ1-5

CDR3 DNA: TGTGCCAGCAGTTTCTCCGGGAATGAAAAACTGTTTTTT
CDR3 protein: CASSFSGNEKLFF
V gene: TRBV27
clone size: .
D gene: .
J gene: TRBJ1-4

CDR3 DNA: TGTGCCAGCAGCTTAATCGGGGGCAATCAGCCCCAGCATTTT
CDR3 protein: CASSLIGGNQPQHF
V gene: TRBV7-2
clone size: .
D gene: .
J gene: TRBJ1-5

CDR3 DNA: TGTGCCAGCAGCTCTACAGGTAGCTCCTACAATGAGCAGTTCTTC
CDR3 protein: CASSSTGSSYNEQFF
V gene: TRBV9
clone size: .
D gene: .
J gene: TRBJ2-1